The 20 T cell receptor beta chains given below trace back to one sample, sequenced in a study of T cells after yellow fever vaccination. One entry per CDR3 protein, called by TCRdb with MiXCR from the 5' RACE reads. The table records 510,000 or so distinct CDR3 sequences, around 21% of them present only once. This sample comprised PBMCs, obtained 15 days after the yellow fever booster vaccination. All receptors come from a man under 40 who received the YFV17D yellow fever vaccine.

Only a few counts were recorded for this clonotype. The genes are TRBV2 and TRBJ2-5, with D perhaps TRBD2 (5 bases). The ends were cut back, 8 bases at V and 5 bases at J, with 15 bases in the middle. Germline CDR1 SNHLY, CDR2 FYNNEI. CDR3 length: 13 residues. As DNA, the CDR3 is TGTGCCAGCTCGCTTCTACCGGGGGAGACCCAGTACTTC. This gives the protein CASSLLPGETQYF.

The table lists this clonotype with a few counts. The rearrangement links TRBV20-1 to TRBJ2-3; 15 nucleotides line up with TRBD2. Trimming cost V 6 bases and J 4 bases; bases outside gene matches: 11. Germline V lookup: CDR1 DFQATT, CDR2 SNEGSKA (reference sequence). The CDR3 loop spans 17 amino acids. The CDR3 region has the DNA TGCAGTGCCAACGGACTAGCGGGAGGGCAAGTCGCAGATACGCAGTATTTT. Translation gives CSANGLAGGQVADTQYF.

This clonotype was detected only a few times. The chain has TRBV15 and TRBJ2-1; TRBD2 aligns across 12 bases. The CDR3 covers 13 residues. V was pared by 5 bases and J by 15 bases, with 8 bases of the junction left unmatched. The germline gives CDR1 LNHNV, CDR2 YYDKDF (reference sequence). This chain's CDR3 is CATSETSGRVLFF. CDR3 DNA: TGTGCCACCAGCGAGACTAGCGGGAGAGTTCTGTTCTTC.

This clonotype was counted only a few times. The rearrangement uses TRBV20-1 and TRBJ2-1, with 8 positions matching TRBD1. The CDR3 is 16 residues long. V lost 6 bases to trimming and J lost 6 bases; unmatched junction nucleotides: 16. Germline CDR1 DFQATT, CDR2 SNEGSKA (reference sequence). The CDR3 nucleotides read TGCAGTGCCTTCCAAATGACAGGGGTCTTGGGCAATGAGCAGTTCTTC. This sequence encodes CSAFQMTGVLGNEQFF.

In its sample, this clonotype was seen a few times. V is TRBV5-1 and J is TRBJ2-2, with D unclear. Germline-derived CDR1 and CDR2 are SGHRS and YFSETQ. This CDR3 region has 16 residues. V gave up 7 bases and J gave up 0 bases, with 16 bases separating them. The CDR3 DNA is TGCGCCAGCCTCCTTGGAGCGTACGCGAACACCGGGGAGCTGTTTTTT. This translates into CASLLGAYANTGELFF.

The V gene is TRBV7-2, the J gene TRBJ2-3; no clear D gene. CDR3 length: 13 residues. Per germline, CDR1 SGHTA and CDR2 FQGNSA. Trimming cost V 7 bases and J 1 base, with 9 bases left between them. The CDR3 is CASTADRTDTQYF. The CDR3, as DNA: TGTGCCAGCACCGCTGACCGCACAGATACGCAGTATTTT.

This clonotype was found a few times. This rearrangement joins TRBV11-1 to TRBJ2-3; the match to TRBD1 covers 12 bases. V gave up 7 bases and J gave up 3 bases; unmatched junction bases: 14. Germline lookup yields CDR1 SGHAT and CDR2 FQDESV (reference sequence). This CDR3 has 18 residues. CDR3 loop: CASTAGDRGRFGTDTQYF. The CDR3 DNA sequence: TGTGCCAGCACCGCAGGGGACAGGGGGCGATTTGGGACAGATACGCAGTATTTT.

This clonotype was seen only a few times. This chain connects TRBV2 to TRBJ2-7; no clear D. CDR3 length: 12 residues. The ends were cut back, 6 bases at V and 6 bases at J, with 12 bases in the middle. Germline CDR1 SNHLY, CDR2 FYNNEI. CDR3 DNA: TGTGCCAGCAGCCGTCACGCAAGCGAGCAGTACTTC. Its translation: CASSRHASEQYF.

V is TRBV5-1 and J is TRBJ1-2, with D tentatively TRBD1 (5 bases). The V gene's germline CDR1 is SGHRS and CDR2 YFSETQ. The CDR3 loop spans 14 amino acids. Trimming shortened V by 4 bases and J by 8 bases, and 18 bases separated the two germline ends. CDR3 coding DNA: TGCGCCAGCAGCCTGGTCGCAGGGAGCGAAGGCTACACCTTC. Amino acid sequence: CASSLVAGSEGYTF.

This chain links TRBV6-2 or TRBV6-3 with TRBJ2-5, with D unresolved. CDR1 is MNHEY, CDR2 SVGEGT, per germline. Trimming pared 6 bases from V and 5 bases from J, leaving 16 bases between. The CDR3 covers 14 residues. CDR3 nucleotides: TGTGCCAGCAGCCCCCGTGGCGTGTCGGAGACCCAGTACTTC. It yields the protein CASSPRGVSETQYF.

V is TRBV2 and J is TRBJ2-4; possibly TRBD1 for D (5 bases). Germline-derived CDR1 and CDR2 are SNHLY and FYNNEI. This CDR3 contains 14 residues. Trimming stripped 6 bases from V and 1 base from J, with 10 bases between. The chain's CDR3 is CASRGQEAKNIQYF. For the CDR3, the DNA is TGTGCCAGCAGGGGGCAGGAGGCCAAAAACATTCAGTACTTC.

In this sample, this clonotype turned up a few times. CDR3 loop: CASSIGPQPQHF. The CDR3 bases are TGTGCCAGTAGTATCGGACCTCAGCCCCAGCATTTT. The J gene is TRBJ1-5, the V gene TRBV19; D remains ambiguous. The length of the CDR3 is 12 residues. The V end was cut by 3 bases, the J end by 6 bases, with 6 bases between. From germline, CDR1 is LNHDA and CDR2 SQIVND (reference sequence).

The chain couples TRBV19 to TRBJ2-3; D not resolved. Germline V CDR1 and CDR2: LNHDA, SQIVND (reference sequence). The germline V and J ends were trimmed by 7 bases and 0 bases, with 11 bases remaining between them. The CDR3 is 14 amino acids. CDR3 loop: CASKVWASTDTQYF. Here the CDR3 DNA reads TGTGCCAGTAAGGTTTGGGCGAGCACAGATACGCAGTATTTT.

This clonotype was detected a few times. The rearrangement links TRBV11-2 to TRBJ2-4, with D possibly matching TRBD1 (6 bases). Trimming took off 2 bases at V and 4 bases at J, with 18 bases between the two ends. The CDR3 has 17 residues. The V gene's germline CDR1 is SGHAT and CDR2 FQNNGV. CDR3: CASSLTPRRGQKNIQYF. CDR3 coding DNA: TGTGCCAGCAGCTTAACCCCAAGAAGAGGACAGAAAAACATTCAGTACTTC.

In nucleotides, the CDR3 is TGCGCCAGCAGCCACGGACATGGGGCGGTGAATGAGCAGTTCTTC. Translated, it gives CASSHGHGAVNEQFF. The gene calls are TRBV4-3 and TRBJ2-1; possibly TRBD1 for D (5 bases). This CDR3 is 15 amino acids long. Germline V gives CDR1 LGHNA, CDR2 YSLEER. Trimming took 3 bases from V and 7 from J, leaving 16 bases between them.

The CDR3 region is CASSPLAGLARNEQFF. CDR3 bases: TGTGCCAGCAGCCCTCTCGCGGGACTAGCGCGAAATGAGCAGTTCTTC. V and J are TRBV3-1 and TRBJ2-1; 10 bases fit TRBD2. The CDR3 length is 16 residues. Germline V gene lookup returns CDR1 LGHDT and CDR2 YNNKEL (reference sequence). Trimming took 4 bases from V and 7 from J; bases not matched to a gene: 10.

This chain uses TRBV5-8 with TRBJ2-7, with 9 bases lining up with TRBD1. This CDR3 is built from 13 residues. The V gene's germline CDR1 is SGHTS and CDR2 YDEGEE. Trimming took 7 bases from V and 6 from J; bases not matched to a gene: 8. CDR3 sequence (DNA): TGTGCCAGCCGGAGTGGGACAGGGTCCGAGCAGTACTTC. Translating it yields CASRSGTGSEQYF. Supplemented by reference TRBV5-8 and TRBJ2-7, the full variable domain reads EAGVTQSPTHLIKTRGQQATLRCSPISGHTSVYWYQQALGLGLQFLLWYDEGEERNRGNFPPRFSGRQFPNYSSELNVNALELEDSALYLCASRSGTGSEQYFGPGTRLTVT.

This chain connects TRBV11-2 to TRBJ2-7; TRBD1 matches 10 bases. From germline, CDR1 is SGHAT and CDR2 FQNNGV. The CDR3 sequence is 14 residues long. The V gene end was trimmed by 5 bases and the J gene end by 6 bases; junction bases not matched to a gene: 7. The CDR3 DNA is TGTGCCAGCAGCCGTCCCGGGACAGGGGCCGAGCAGTACTTC. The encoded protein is CASSRPGTGAEQYF.

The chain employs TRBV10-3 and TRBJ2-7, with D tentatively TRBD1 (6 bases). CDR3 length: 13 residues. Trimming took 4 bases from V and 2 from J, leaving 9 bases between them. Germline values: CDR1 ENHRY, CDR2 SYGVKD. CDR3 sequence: CAISVTGPYEQYF. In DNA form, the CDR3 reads TGTGCCATCAGTGTGACAGGTCCCTACGAGCAGTACTTC.

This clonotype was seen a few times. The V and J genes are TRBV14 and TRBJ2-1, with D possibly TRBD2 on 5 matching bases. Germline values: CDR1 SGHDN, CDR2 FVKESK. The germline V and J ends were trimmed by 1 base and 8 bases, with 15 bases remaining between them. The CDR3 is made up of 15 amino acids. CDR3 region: CASSQVWSGTDEQFF. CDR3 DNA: TGTGCCAGCAGCCAAGTTTGGAGCGGAACGGATGAGCAGTTCTTC.